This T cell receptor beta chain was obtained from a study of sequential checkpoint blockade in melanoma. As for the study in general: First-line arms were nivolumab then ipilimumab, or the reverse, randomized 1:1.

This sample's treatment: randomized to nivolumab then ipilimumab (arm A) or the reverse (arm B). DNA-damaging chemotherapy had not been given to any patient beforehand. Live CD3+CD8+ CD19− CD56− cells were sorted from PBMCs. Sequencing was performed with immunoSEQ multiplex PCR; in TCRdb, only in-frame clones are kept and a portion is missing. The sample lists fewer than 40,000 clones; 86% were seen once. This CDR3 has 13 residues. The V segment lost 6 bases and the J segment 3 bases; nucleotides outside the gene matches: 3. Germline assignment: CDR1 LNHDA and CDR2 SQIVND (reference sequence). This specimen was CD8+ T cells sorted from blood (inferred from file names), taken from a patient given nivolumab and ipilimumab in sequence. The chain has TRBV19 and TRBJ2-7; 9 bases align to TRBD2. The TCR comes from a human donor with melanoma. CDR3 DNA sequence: TGTGCCAGTAGGCGGGAGGGGTTCTACGAGCAGTACTTC. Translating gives CASRREGFYEQYF.